This T cell receptor (beta chain) derives from a study of shared clonotypes between healthy human individuals. V was pared by 3 bases and J by 7 bases, with 12 bases between. The CDR3 has 12 amino acids. Germline CDR1 is GTSNPN and CDR2 is SVGIG (reference sequence). Method: immunoSEQ multiplex PCR; TCRdb's copy keeps in-frame clones and lacks some. The table lists about 660,000 clones, around two thirds of them singletons. Free of recent acute infections or vaccinations, the donors were healthy HIV-negative adults. The source material was memory CD4+ T cells sorted from blood. As to subset: CD45RA-negative fraction. The chain couples TRBV30 to TRBJ1-2; no clear D. The TCR comes from a woman between 25 and 40 years old in good health. The chain's CDR3 is CAWRSGVGGYTF. Here the CDR3 DNA reads TGTGCCTGGAGGTCCGGGGTAGGTGGCTACACCTTC.